These 8 T cell receptor beta chains share one sample of origin, sequenced in a study of neurological immune-mediated disorders. Each CDR3 protein gets one entry after TCRdb re-called the 5' RACE reads with MiXCR. The sample lists approximately 50,000 distinct CDR3 sequences, 3% to 4.5% seen once, with approximately 5.9% in the top ten. The sample taken for sequencing was PBMCs. The receptors derive from a man between 60 and 70 years old with multiple sclerosis.

This clonotype was picked up many times. The rearrangement links TRBV30 to TRBJ1-2, with unresolved D. The CDR3 covers 12 residues. V was shortened by 5 bases and J by 2 bases, with 9 bases between the two germline ends. Germline values: CDR1 GTSNPN, CDR2 SVGIG (reference sequence). The CDR3 loop is CAWEDGNYGYTF. CDR3 sequence (DNA): TGTGCCTGGGAGGACGGGAACTATGGCTACACCTTC.

The rearrangement links TRBV27 to TRBJ2-7; D remains unclear. From germline, CDR1 is MNHEY and CDR2 SMNVEV (reference sequence). V shed 5 bases and J shed 0 bases, with 11 bases lying between them. CDR3 length: 14 amino acids. The CDR3 DNA is TGTGCCAGCAGTCCGAATTGGATCTCCTACGAGCAGTACTTC. Translated: CASSPNWISYEQYF.

The sample holds many counts of this clonotype. The chain carries TRBV29-1 and TRBJ1-2, with unresolved D. The CDR3 totals 11 residues. Germline CDR1 SQVTM, CDR2 ANQGSEA. V shed 7 bases and J shed 7 bases, with 13 bases lying between them. CDR3 sequence: CSGLAGRGYTF. As DNA, the CDR3 is TGCAGCGGCTTAGCGGGTCGTGGCTACACCTTC.

This clonotype was picked up many times. The chain couples TRBV20-1 to TRBJ1-2, with D maybe TRBD1 (6 bases). Germline values: CDR1 DFQATT, CDR2 SNEGSKA (reference sequence). The CDR3 extends over 12 amino acids. The V end was cut by 2 bases, the J end by 7 bases, with 11 bases between. CDR3 loop: CSARSGEGGYTF. The CDR3 DNA is TGCAGTGCTAGATCAGGGGAAGGTGGCTACACCTTC.

This clonotype was seen at least ten times. J is TRBJ2-3 and V is TRBV10-3; maybe TRBD2 (7 bases). V lost 6 bases to trimming and J lost 1 base, with 14 bases between them. The germline gives CDR1 ENHRY, CDR2 SYGVKD. This CDR3 spans 15 amino acids. The CDR3 here is CAISVGGAGTDTQYF. In nucleotides, the CDR3 is TGTGCCATCAGCGTTGGGGGGGCCGGCACAGATACGCAGTATTTT.

In its sample, this clonotype ranks as medium-sized (0.01 to 0.1%). The chain links TRBV5-1 to TRBJ2-1; TRBD2 matches 10 bases. With V trimmed by 1 base and J by 0 bases, 7 bases remained unmatched. From germline, CDR1 is SGHRS and CDR2 YFSETQ. The CDR3 runs to 18 residues. The CDR3 region has the DNA TGCGCCAGCAGCTTGACTAGCGGGGTCCTAAGCTCCTACAATGAGCAGTTCTTC. It is translated as CASSLTSGVLSSYNEQFF. Drawing the rest from reference TRBV5-1 and TRBJ2-1, the complete variable domain is KAGVTQTPRYLIKTRGQQVTLSCSPISGHRSVSWYQQTPGQGLQFLFEYFSETQRNKGNFPGRFSGRQFSNSRSEMNVSTLELGDSALYLCASSLTSGVLSSYNEQFFGPGTRLTVL.

This clonotype has at least ten counts. The chain has TRBV14 and TRBJ1-3; no clear D. V lost 10 bases to trimming and J lost 1 base, with 14 bases between them. Germline CDR1 and CDR2: SGHDN and FVKESK. CDR3 length: 14 amino acids. CDR3 sequence reads: CATTLPGSGNTIYF. The CDR3 nucleotides read TGTGCCACCACCCTACCGGGGTCTGGAAACACCATATATTTT.

This clonotype showed up many times. The V call is TRBV5-1, the J call TRBJ2-2; 7 bases are a match to TRBD1. The CDR3 loop spans 14 amino acids. Germline trimming cut 4 bases from V and 5 bases from J; bases unmatched to any gene: 5. The germline V gene encodes CDR1 SGHRS and CDR2 YFSETQ. DNA of the CDR3: TGCGCCAGCAGCCCGGGACAGCCAACCGGGGAGCTGTTTTTT. Translation gives CASSPGQPTGELFF.